This is a list of T cell receptor beta chains from one sample in a study of cytomegalovirus exposure and HLA in healthy donors. Method: immunoSEQ multiplex PCR; TCRdb's copy keeps in-frame clones and lacks some. This sample has about 110,000 clones, with more than 65% found just once. Source material: PBMCs. The receptor source for this set is a woman in her thirties in good health and CMV-seronegative. CDR3s include the opening cysteine and the closing phenylalanine or tryptophan. A D gene is named only where the DNA matches it firmly. Clone size, where shown, is once, few, many, or a class for clones that have expanded.

D: .
V: TRBV10-3
J: TRBJ1-5
size: .
length: 13
CDR3: CAISESRDQPQHF
DNA: TGTGCCATCAGTGAGTCGCGTGATCAGCCCCAGCATTTT

D: .
V: TRBV4-3
J: TRBJ1-6
size: .
length: 14
CDR3: CASSQDYYNSPLHF
DNA: TGCGCCAGCAGCCAAGATTATTATAATTCACCCCTCCACTTT

D: TRBD1
V: TRBV10-3
J: TRBJ1-4
size: .
length: 13
CDR3: CAIKRQGGEKLFF
DNA: TGTGCCATCAAGAGACAGGGGGGAGAAAAACTGTTTTTT

D: .
V: TRBV12-1
J: TRBJ1-2
size: .
length: 16
CDR3: CASSPCMQGPYYGYTF
DNA: TGTGCCAGCAGCCCTTGCATGCAGGGCCCATACTATGGCTACACCTTC

D: TRBD1
V: TRBV10-3
J: TRBJ1-5
size: few
length: 15
CDR3: CAISEGAGGIQPQHF
DNA: TGTGCCATCAGTGAAGGGGCAGGGGGCATTCAGCCCCAGCATTTT

D: .
V: TRBV4-2
J: TRBJ1-5
size: few
length: 13
CDR3: CASSQWGGEAQHF
DNA: TGTGCCAGCAGCCAATGGGGGGGAGAAGCCCAGCATTTT

D: TRBD2
V: TRBV19
J: TRBJ2-5
size: .
length: 15
CDR3: CASSPGLAGIETQYF
DNA: TGTGCCAGTAGCCCGGGACTAGCGGGGATTGAGACCCAGTACTTC

D: .
V: TRBV12-5
J: TRBJ1-1
size: .
length: 14
CDR3: CASGLGQGHTEAFF
DNA: TGTGCTAGTGGTTTGGGTCAGGGCCACACTGAAGCTTTCTTT

D: TRBD2
V: TRBV5-1
J: TRBJ2-7
size: .
length: 16
CDR3: CASSVNPGLFSYEQYF
DNA: TGCGCCAGCAGCGTGAACCCGGGACTATTCTCCTACGAGCAGTACTTC

D: TRBD2
V: TRBV11-3
J: TRBJ2-3
size: .
length: 16
CDR3: CASSLIAGRSTDTQYF
DNA: TGTGCCAGCAGCTTAATAGCGGGGAGGAGCACAGATACGCAGTATTTT

D: .
V: TRBV2
J: TRBJ1-5
size: .
length: 14
CDR3: CASSLEGGNQPQHF
DNA: TGTGCCAGCAGCCTCGAAGGGGGCAATCAGCCCCAGCATTTT

D: .
V: TRBV5-6
J: TRBJ2-3
size: .
length: 15
CDR3: CASSLDVGGGETQYF
DNA: TGTGCCAGCAGCTTGGATGTGGGGGGGGGCGAAACGCAGTATTTT

D: TRBD1
V: TRBV5-1
J: TRBJ2-3
size: .
length: 18
CDR3: CASSHQGQGASYADTQYF
DNA: TGCGCCAGCAGCCATCAGGGGCAGGGGGCGTCTTACGCAGATACGCAGTATTTT

D: .
V: TRBV18
J: TRBJ1-1
size: .
length: 15
CDR3: CASSSDIQGNTEAFF
DNA: TGTGCCAGCTCGTCGGACATCCAGGGGAACACTGAAGCTTTCTTT

D: TRBD2
V: TRBV4-3
J: TRBJ2-5
size: .
length: 18
CDR3: CASSQDGLAGGYQETQYF
DNA: TGCGCCAGCAGCCAAGATGGGCTAGCGGGGGGGTACCAAGAGACCCAGTACTTC

D: .
V: TRBV29-1
J: TRBJ1-5
size: .
length: 13
CDR3: CSVTRGFNQPQHF
DNA: TGCAGCGTGACCAGGGGTTTCAATCAGCCCCAGCATTTT

D: TRBD1
V: TRBV11-3
J: TRBJ2-7
size: .
length: 15
CDR3: CASSDFRDRIDEQYF
DNA: TGTGCCAGCAGCGACTTCCGGGACAGGATCGACGAGCAGTACTTC

D: .
V: TRBV5-1
J: TRBJ2-3
size: .
length: 14
CDR3: CASSLEQFTDTQYF
DNA: TGCGCCAGCAGCTTGGAACAGTTCACAGATACGCAGTATTTT

D: .
V: TRBV25-1
J: TRBJ1-3
size: .
length: 14
CDR3: CASSEGAPTDTIYF
DNA: TGTGCCAGCAGTGAAGGGGCTCCGACGGACACCATATATTTT

D: .
V: TRBV28
J: TRBJ1-2
size: .
length: 13
CDR3: CASIQGNFYGYTF
DNA: TGTGCCAGCATCCAGGGCAATTTCTATGGCTACACCTTC

D: .
V: TRBV7-9
J: TRBJ2-5
size: .
length: 14
CDR3: CASSGWGGGETQYF
DNA: TGTGCCAGCAGCGGGTGGGGGGGCGGAGAGACCCAGTACTTC

D: .
V: TRBV6-5
J: TRBJ1-2
size: .
length: 15
CDR3: CASSLQHEANYGYTF
DNA: TGTGCCAGCAGTCTCCAACACGAAGCTAACTATGGCTACACCTTC

D: .
V: TRBV7-9
J: TRBJ1-6
size: .
length: 12
CDR3: CASSLPNSPLHF
DNA: TGTGCCAGCAGCCTACCCAATTCACCCCTCCACTTT

D: .
V: TRBV29-1
J: TRBJ1-1
size: .
length: 12
CDR3: CSALSIGNVAFF
DNA: TGCAGCGCCCTCTCAATCGGGAATGTGGCTTTCTTT

D: .
V: TRBV6-5
J: TRBJ2-2
size: .
length: 14
CDR3: CASSYLGGGGELFF
DNA: TGTGCCAGCAGTTACCTCGGGGGAGGCGGGGAGCTGTTTTTT

D: .
V: TRBV10-3
J: TRBJ2-7
size: .
length: 13
CDR3: CAISEDRENEQYF
DNA: TGTGCCATCAGTGAGGACAGAGAAAACGAGCAGTACTTC

D: .
V: TRBV11-2
J: TRBJ1-6
size: .
length: 16
CDR3: CASSPIFPGSNSPLHF
DNA: TGTGCCAGCAGCCCTATTTTTCCCGGGAGCAATTCACCCCTCCACTTT

D: .
V: TRBV7-2
J: TRBJ1-5
size: .
length: 13
CDR3: CASSAAGEQPQHF
DNA: TGTGCCAGCAGCGCCGCAGGGGAACAGCCCCAGCATTTT

D: .
V: TRBV2
J: TRBJ2-7
size: .
length: 13
CDR3: CASSEGFVYEQYF
DNA: TGTGCCAGCAGCGAGGGATTTGTATACGAGCAGTACTTC

D: .
V: TRBV5-4
J: TRBJ1-2
size: few
length: 11
CDR3: CAGNSEDGYTF
DNA: TGTGCCGGAAATTCGGAGGATGGCTACACCTTC

D: TRBD1
V: TRBV6-5
J: TRBJ2-1
size: .
length: 13
CDR3: CASRGTGNNEQFF
DNA: TGTGCCAGCAGAGGGACAGGAAACAATGAGCAGTTCTTC

D: TRBD2
V: TRBV25-1
J: TRBJ2-1
size: .
length: 15
CDR3: CASRPSGALYNEQFF
DNA: TGTGCCAGCAGACCTAGCGGGGCCCTCTACAATGAGCAGTTCTTC

D: TRBD2
V: TRBV6-5
J: TRBJ2-1
size: .
length: 16
CDR3: CASSYSAGGSYNEQFF
DNA: TGTGCCAGCAGTTACTCAGCGGGAGGCTCCTACAATGAGCAGTTCTTC

D: .
V: TRBV4-1
J: TRBJ1-5
size: .
length: 17
CDR3: CASSQDLAGPGNQPQHF
DNA: TGCGCCAGCAGCCAAGATTTGGCAGGCCCTGGGAATCAGCCCCAGCATTTT

D: TRBD2
V: TRBV5-6
J: TRBJ2-1
size: .
length: 16
CDR3: CASSQRYRGGLNEQFF
DNA: TGTGCCAGCAGCCAACGGTACCGGGGGGGCCTCAATGAGCAGTTCTTC

D: .
V: TRBV6-6
J: TRBJ1-5
size: few
length: 15
CDR3: CASINSVGAGQPQHF
DNA: TGTGCCAGCATTAACTCTGTGGGGGCTGGTCAGCCCCAGCATTTT

D: .
V: TRBV15
J: TRBJ1-5
size: .
length: 14
CDR3: CATSRAGGNQPQHF
DNA: TGTGCCACCAGCAGAGCAGGGGGCAATCAGCCCCAGCATTTT

D: TRBD2
V: TRBV6-1
J: TRBJ2-7
size: .
length: 14
CDR3: CASSDSGRADEQYF
DNA: TGTGCCAGCAGTGATAGCGGGAGGGCCGACGAGCAGTACTTC

D: TRBD1
V: TRBV19
J: TRBJ1-2
size: .
length: 14
CDR3: CASSPLLGDRSYTF
DNA: TGTGCCAGTAGTCCACTGTTGGGGGACAGGAGCTACACCTTC

D: .
V: TRBV9
J: TRBJ1-1
size: .
length: 13
CDR3: CASSLDLRGEAFF
DNA: TGTGCCAGCAGCCTGGACCTTCGGGGGGAAGCTTTCTTT

D: .
V: TRBV14
J: TRBJ2-6
size: .
length: 18
CDR3: CASSRVFKSYSGANVLTF
DNA: TGTGCCAGCAGCCGAGTTTTTAAAAGTTACTCTGGGGCCAACGTCCTGACTTTC

D: TRBD1
V: TRBV5-8
J: TRBJ1-1
size: .
length: 16
CDR3: CASSWTGHLGVTEAFF
DNA: TGTGCCAGCAGCTGGACAGGGCATCTCGGGGTCACTGAAGCTTTCTTT

D: .
V: TRBV5-6
J: TRBJ2-1
size: .
length: 18
CDR3: CASSELGPGASSYNEQFF
DNA: TGTGCCAGCAGCGAACTTGGTCCTGGGGCGAGCTCCTACAATGAGCAGTTCTTC

D: TRBD1
V: TRBV6-5
J: TRBJ2-1
size: .
length: 16
CDR3: CASSSRTGGSYNEQFF
DNA: TGTGCCAGCAGTTCCCGGACAGGTGGCTCCTACAATGAGCAGTTCTTC